This passage covers 30 T cell receptor beta chains from one sample sequenced in a study of shared clonotypes between healthy human individuals. Method: immunoSEQ multiplex PCR; TCRdb's copy keeps in-frame clones and lacks some. The sample records roughly 1.4 million clones, 97% to 99% being singletons. Input material: naive CD4+ T cells sorted from blood. As to subset: CD45RA+ positively selected. Receptors originate from a man aged 25-45 years in good health.

The genes are TRBV18 and TRBJ2-1, with unresolved D. The germline V gene encodes CDR1 KGHSH and CDR2 LQKENI. The CDR3 has 19 residues. Trimming shortened V by 4 bases and J by 7 bases, and 29 bases separated the two germline ends. CDR3: CASSLKLPSGGSISNEQFF. CDR3 bases: TGTGCCAGCTCACTTAAACTTCCTTCAGGCGGTTCGATTTCAAATGAGCAGTTCTTC.

The chain has TRBV25-1 and TRBJ2-5; 9 nucleotides match TRBD1. This CDR3 is built from 16 residues. The V gene end was trimmed by 3 bases and the J gene end by 0 bases; junction bases not matched to a gene: 5. Germline lookup yields CDR1 MGHDK and CDR2 SYGVNS. The CDR3 here is CASSDKTGGYQETQYF. The CDR3 DNA reads as TGTGCCAGCAGTGATAAGACAGGGGGATACCAAGAGACCCAGTACTTC.

In its sample, this clone was seen once. The chain recombines TRBV5-6 with TRBJ2-5; D tentatively reads TRBD1 or TRBD2 (6 bases each). The CDR3 sequence is 14 residues long. Deletions cut 2 bases from V and 7 bases from J, with 15 bases between. Germline V gene lookup returns CDR1 SGHDT and CDR2 YYEEEE. This chain's CDR3 is CASSFTGAIGTQYF. CDR3 nucleotides: TGTGCCAGCAGCTTCACGGGGGCGATTGGGACCCAGTACTTC.

This chain connects TRBV27 to TRBJ2-3; 12 bases align to TRBD2. The ends lost 6 bases at V and 0 bases at J; junction bases unmatched: 13. Germline V CDR1 and CDR2: MNHEY, SMNVEV (reference sequence). CDR3 length equals 19 residues. CDR3 DNA: TGTGCCAGCAGACTCCTAGTAGGGCTAGCGGGAGGGAGCACAGATACGCAGTATTTT. Encoded protein: CASRLLVGLAGGSTDTQYF.

The chain uses TRBV5-1 and TRBJ2-5; 8 positions agree with TRBD1. Germline values: CDR1 SGHRS, CDR2 YFSETQ. V lost 3 bases, J lost 5 bases, and 3 bases stayed unmatched. This CDR3 has 13 amino acids. The CDR3 bases are TGCGCCAGCAGCTCCAGGGGGCGGGAGACCCAGTACTTC. Its translation: CASSSRGRETQYF.

This chain links TRBV15 with TRBJ2-2; TRBD2 agrees at 10 bases. V lost 5 bases, J lost 6 bases, and 9 bases stayed unmatched. CDR3 size: 16 residues. The germline V gene encodes CDR1 LNHNV and CDR2 YYDKDF (reference sequence). For the CDR3, the DNA is TGTGCCACCAGCCGGAGGCTAGCGGGAGTAGCCGGGGAGCTGTTTTTT. Protein product: CATSRRLAGVAGELFF.

The chain uses TRBV11-2 and TRBJ2-1, with 7 bases matching TRBD2. The CDR3 has 14 residues. CDR1 is SGHAT, CDR2 FQNNGV, per germline. V lost 0 bases to trimming and J lost 7 bases; unmatched junction nucleotides: 3. The CDR3 region has the DNA TGTGCCAGCAGCTTAGAACGGCGGGGGAATGAGCAGTTCTTC. Protein sequence: CASSLERRGNEQFF.

A note on this clone: Other nucleotide sequences from this sample produce the same CDR3. This chain connects TRBV27 to TRBJ2-7; D uncertain. CDR1 is MNHEY, CDR2 SMNVEV, per germline (reference sequence). Trimming cost V 2 bases and J 1 base, with 6 bases left between them. The CDR3 sequence is 13 residues long. This CDR3 is CASSLVDSYEQYF. The CDR3 DNA reads as TGTGCCAGCAGTTTAGTCGATTCCTACGAGCAGTACTTC.

This clone appeared once. The chain links TRBV9 to TRBJ2-2; 9 nucleotides match TRBD2. Looked up from germline, CDR1 is SGDLS and CDR2 is YYNGEE. V lost 4 bases, J lost 6 bases, and 13 bases stayed unmatched. This CDR3 region has 17 residues. The DNA for the CDR3 is TGTGCCAGCAGCACACTGCCAGAGATAGCGGGAGCCGGGGAGCTGTTTTTT. Translation gives CASSTLPEIAGAGELFF.

This chain connects TRBV7-3 to TRBJ2-7, with 13 bases matching TRBD2. Germline V gene sequence: CDR1 SGHTA, CDR2 FQGTGA. The CDR3 length is 18 residues. Trimming at V came to 4 bases and at J to 3 bases, leaving 12 bases not matched to a gene. The DNA for the CDR3 is TGTGCCAGCAGCTGGGAAACTCCGGGACTAGCGGGATTCTACGAGCAGTACTTC. Amino acid sequence: CASSWETPGLAGFYEQYF.

Turning to this clone: Other DNA sequences of this sample code for an identical CDR3. This chain links TRBV5-6 with TRBJ2-5; D not certain. This CDR3 spans 11 amino acids. V lost 2 bases, J lost 5 bases, and 4 bases lay in between. The germline CDR1 and CDR2 sequences are SGHDT and YYEEEE. CDR3 sequence reads: CASSFSETQYF. CDR3 DNA: TGTGCCAGCAGCTTCAGTGAGACCCAGTACTTC.

The chain has TRBV7-2 and TRBJ2-5; D tentatively reads TRBD1 or TRBD2 (5 bases each). Between the trimmed V and J ends, which lost 10 bases and 5 bases, there was a span of 14 bases. The CDR3 totals 12 residues. Germline V CDR1 and CDR2: SGHTA, FQGNSA. In DNA, the CDR3 is TGTGCCACCTCTGTCTGGGGGGAGACCCAGTACTTC. Amino acid sequence: CATSVWGETQYF.

A note on this clone: Other nucleotide sequences in the sample specify the same CDR3. This chain links TRBV9 with TRBJ1-2; weak D call: TRBD1 (5 bases). Germline loops: CDR1 SGDLS, CDR2 YYNGEE. Trimming took off 0 bases at V and 8 bases at J, with 11 bases between the two ends. This CDR3 is 13 amino acids long. CDR3 nucleotide sequence: TGTGCCAGCAGCGTAGGGCAGGGCGGAGGCTACACCTTC. This sequence encodes CASSVGQGGGYTF.

The chain couples TRBV18 to TRBJ2-1, with 13 bases matching TRBD2. Germline CDR1 KGHSH, CDR2 LQKENI. V lost 3 bases and J lost 5; bases outside the gene matches: 4. The CDR3 is made up of 16 amino acids. CDR3 region: CASSPRLAGGNNEQFF. The CDR3 DNA reads TGTGCCAGCTCACCTAGACTAGCGGGAGGCAACAATGAGCAGTTCTTC.

The chain has TRBV6-6 and TRBJ2-2, with no clear D. The CDR3 loop spans 16 amino acids. V lost 5 bases, J lost 2 bases, and 15 bases lay in between. The germline V gene has CDR1 MNHNY and CDR2 SVGAGI (reference sequence). The CDR3 is CASSHDIGLNTGELFF. The CDR3, as DNA: TGTGCCAGCAGTCACGATATAGGGTTAAACACCGGGGAGCTGTTTTTT.

This clone was seen just once. J is TRBJ1-4 and V is TRBV5-4; D unclear. The CDR3 sequence is 13 residues long. Trimming pared 4 bases from V and 0 bases from J, leaving 4 bases between. Germline assignment: CDR1 SGHNT and CDR2 YYREEE (reference sequence). CDR3 residues: CASSPSTNEKLFF. CDR3 bases: TGTGCCAGCAGCCCTTCAACTAATGAAAAACTGTTTTTT.

The chain combines TRBV6-5 with TRBJ2-2; TRBD2 might be the D (6 bases). The V end was cut by 0 bases, the J end by 2 bases, with 7 bases between. CDR1 MNHEY and CDR2 SVGAGI come from the germline V gene. The CDR3 is 15 residues long. In nucleotides, the CDR3 is TGTGCCAGCAGTTACTCGGGACTCAACACCGGGGAGCTGTTTTTT. This gives the protein CASSYSGLNTGELFF.

V gene TRBV15 combines with J gene TRBJ2-1; perhaps TRBD2 as D (6 bases). This CDR3 region has 15 residues. Trimming took 0 bases from V and 9 from J, leaving 15 bases between them. Per the germline V gene, CDR1 is LNHNV and CDR2 is YYDKDF (reference sequence). The DNA of the CDR3 is TGTGCCACCAGCAGAGAATTGGGACTCCCCAGTGAGCAGTTCTTC. Residues: CATSRELGLPSEQFF.

The chain is built from TRBV10-1 and TRBJ2-1, with 7 bases fitting TRBD2. V shed 9 bases, J shed 5 bases, and the junction held 16 bases outside the gene matches. The CDR3 extends over 16 amino acids. In germline, CDR1 is WNHNN, CDR2 SYGVQD (reference sequence). CDR3 DNA: TGCGCCAGGAATGATAAGCTAGGAGCGGGAAACAATGAGCAGTTCTTC. As protein: CARNDKLGAGNNEQFF.

This sequence joins TRBV7-2 and TRBJ2-1; no reliable D call. Deletions cut 0 bases from V and 5 bases from J, with 11 bases between. Germline lookup yields CDR1 SGHTA and CDR2 FQGNSA. The CDR3 totals 15 residues. The chain's CDR3 is CASSLASRLNNEQFF. The CDR3 DNA reads TGTGCCAGCAGCTTAGCCTCGAGGTTAAACAATGAGCAGTTCTTC.

The chain couples TRBV5-1 to TRBJ1-3; 7 positions agree with TRBD1. Per germline, CDR1 SGHRS and CDR2 YFSETQ. With 2 bases clipped from V and 8 bases from J, the junction kept 4 bases outside the gene matches. The CDR3 loop spans 13 amino acids. The CDR3 DNA sequence: TGCGCCAGCAGCTTTCAGGGGGGAGACACCATATATTTT. The encoded protein is CASSFQGGDTIYF.

This sequence joins TRBV11-2 and TRBJ1-1; no reliable D call. V lost 6 bases to trimming and J lost 4 bases, with 6 bases between them. This CDR3 is 11 amino acids long. From germline, CDR1 is SGHAT and CDR2 FQNNGV. CDR3 protein: CASSRGTEAFF. CDR3 bases: TGTGCCAGCAGTCGGGGCACTGAAGCTTTCTTT.

This clone was detected only once. This chain connects TRBV2 to TRBJ1-1; D gene uncertain. The germline V and J ends were trimmed by 2 bases and 2 bases, with 6 bases remaining between them. CDR1 is SNHLY, CDR2 FYNNEI, per germline. This CDR3 has 13 residues. Written as DNA, the CDR3 is TGTGCCAGCAGTGAAAAGGGAAACACTGAAGCTTTCTTT. Its protein is CASSEKGNTEAFF.

The chain carries TRBV29-1 and TRBJ2-1; weak D call: TRBD1 (6 bases). Trimming pared 5 bases from V and 3 bases from J, leaving 17 bases between. The CDR3 totals 15 residues. Germline V lookup: CDR1 SQVTM, CDR2 ANQGSEA. CDR3 sequence (DNA): TGCAGCGTTCATGGGGGCTGGGCGGGCTACAATGAGCAGTTCTTC. Amino acid sequence: CSVHGGWAGYNEQFF.

The J gene is TRBJ1-4, the V gene TRBV2; D is possibly TRBD1 (6 bases). Germline CDR1 is SNHLY and CDR2 is FYNNEI. V was shortened by 7 bases and J by 0 bases, with 18 bases between the two germline ends. The CDR3 is made up of 17 amino acids. In DNA, the CDR3 is TGTGCCAGCACACGGAACAGGGACCTTGCAACTAATGAAAAACTGTTTTTT. Protein product: CASTRNRDLATNEKLFF. Based on the CDR3 plus reference TRBV2 and TRBJ1-4, the full variable domain is EPEVTQTPSHQVTQMGQEVILRCVPISNHLYFYWYRQILGQKVEFLVSFYNNEISEKSEIFDDQFSVERPDGSNFTLKIRSTKLEDSAMYFCASTRNRDLATNEKLFFGSGTQLSVL.

This rearrangement joins TRBV10-3 to TRBJ1-1; D call uncertain. The CDR3 length is 14 residues. The V end lost 2 bases, the J end lost 4 bases, and 11 bases lay between the germline ends. The germline CDR1 and CDR2 sequences are ENHRY and SYGVKD. The CDR3 DNA reads TGTGCCATCAGTGAGAGTAGTATGAGCACTGAAGCTTTCTTT. The encoded protein is CAISESSMSTEAFF.

This sequence joins TRBV6-5 and TRBJ2-2, with D perhaps TRBD2 (5 bases). The V gene lost 6 bases and the J gene lost 3 bases, with 11 bases spanning the gap. This CDR3 is 14 amino acids long. Germline V gives CDR1 MNHEY, CDR2 SVGAGI. The CDR3 loop is CASSALGDTGELFF. CDR3 coding DNA: TGTGCCAGCAGCGCCTTGGGAGACACCGGGGAGCTGTTTTTT.

The chain employs TRBV5-1 and TRBJ2-3; D may be TRBD1 (5 bases). Germline V gives CDR1 SGHRS, CDR2 YFSETQ. The CDR3 has 15 residues. The germline V and J ends were trimmed by 0 bases and 3 bases, with 11 bases remaining between them. The CDR3 DNA reads TGCGCCAGCAGCTTGGAGGGGCGAATTACAGATACGCAGTATTTT. Translating it yields CASSLEGRITDTQYF.

The V and J genes are TRBV5-1 and TRBJ1-3; unclear D gene. Between the trimmed V and J ends, which lost 5 bases and 4 bases, there was a span of 16 bases. Germline V gene data show CDR1 as SGHRS and CDR2 as YFSETQ. The CDR3 sequence is 15 residues long. CDR3 amino acids: CASREQPSLGNTIYF. The CDR3 region has the DNA TGCGCCAGCAGAGAACAACCTTCTCTCGGAAACACCATATATTTT. The whole variable domain, filled in from reference TRBV5-1 and TRBJ1-3, reads KAGVTQTPRYLIKTRGQQVTLSCSPISGHRSVSWYQQTPGQGLQFLFEYFSETQRNKGNFPGRFSGRQFSNSRSEMNVSTLELGDSALYLCASREQPSLGNTIYFGEGSWLTVV.

The chain links TRBV5-5 to TRBJ1-2; 7 bases match TRBD1. In germline, CDR1 is SGHKS, CDR2 YYEKEE (reference sequence). The V segment lost 4 bases and the J segment 6 bases; nucleotides outside the gene matches: 12. The CDR3 consists of 15 residues. Here the CDR3 reads CASSPLTGLGHGYTF. CDR3 nucleotide sequence: TGTGCCAGCAGCCCCTTGACAGGGTTAGGCCATGGCTACACCTTC.